These 30 T cell receptor beta chains came from one sample sequenced in a study of shared clonotypes between healthy human individuals (dated by TCRdb to the early 2020s). The receptor library was made with the immunoSEQ multiplex PCR assay. Imported from immuneACCESS, the table was reduced by TCRdb to in-frame sequences with V and J called. These copies leave out some clones; in studies compared against another copy, an unresolved V gene accounts for under half, and the cause of the remainder is not known. In all, the sample holds roughly 110,000 clones, and 68% of those were seen once. The ten top clones hold under 25% of the sample. Sequenced material: memory CD8+ T cells sorted from blood. The cell subset or site label, read with the paper, signifies: CD45RO+ cells pooled with CCR7-negative TemRA cells. Receptors originate from a woman aged 25-40 years in good health.

V and J are TRBV4-1 and TRBJ1-1; 7 bases fit TRBD1. The V segment lost 0 bases and the J segment 7 bases; nucleotides outside the gene matches: 5. The germline V gene has CDR1 MGHRA and CDR2 YSYEKL. The CDR3 has 14 residues. The DNA of the CDR3 is TGCGCCAGCAGCCAAGACCGGGACAGAAGTGAAGCTTTCTTT. As protein: CASSQDRDRSEAFF.

The chain employs TRBV29-1 and TRBJ1-2; 9 nucleotides match TRBD1. From germline, CDR1 is SQVTM and CDR2 ANQGSEA. With 0 bases clipped from V and 4 bases from J, the junction kept 12 bases outside the gene matches. This CDR3 has 17 amino acids. The CDR3: CSVEDGDRGAHRYGYTF. The CDR3 DNA follows: TGCAGCGTTGAAGATGGCGACAGGGGGGCGCATCGCTATGGCTACACCTTC.

V and J are TRBV5-8 and TRBJ2-2; TRBD1 is a possible D gene (7 bases). Germline CDR1 and CDR2: SGHTS and YDEGEE. This CDR3 comprises 14 residues. Trimming stripped 4 bases from V and 5 bases from J, with 12 bases between. The CDR3 nucleotides read TGTGCCAGCAGCCAGGGGGAGGTGACCGGGGAGCTGTTTTTT. Its protein product is CASSQGEVTGELFF.

The CDR3 here is CASSESSGASNEQFF. CDR3 nucleotides: TGTGCCAGCAGTGAATCTAGCGGGGCATCCAATGAGCAGTTCTTC. This chain uses TRBV6-4 with TRBJ2-1, with TRBD2 matching over 9 bases. The CDR3 extends over 15 amino acids. Germline V gene lookup returns CDR1 MRHNA and CDR2 SNTAGT. V trimming: 3 bases; J trimming: 6 bases; junction bases outside the gene matches: 6.

The chain employs TRBV6-1 and TRBJ2-7; TRBD2 aligns across 7 bases. This CDR3 is built from 14 residues. Germline V lookup: CDR1 MNHNS, CDR2 SASEGT. V was pared by 1 base and J by 3 bases, with 3 bases of the junction left unmatched. The CDR3 DNA reads TGTGCCAGCAGTGAAGGCGGGAGCATCTACGAGCAGTACTTC. Amino acid sequence: CASSEGGSIYEQYF.

V gene TRBV19 combines with J gene TRBJ2-7, with 14 bases matching TRBD2. The germline V gene has CDR1 LNHDA and CDR2 SQIVND (reference sequence). J was trimmed by 6 bases and V by 5 bases; bases with no gene match: 6. The CDR3 is 15 amino acids. The CDR3 nucleotides read TGTGCCAGTAGTTTACCGGGACTAGCGGGAGCCGAGCAGTACTTC. Its translation: CASSLPGLAGAEQYF.

The J gene is TRBJ1-1, the V gene TRBV9, with a tentative D call TRBD1 (6 bases). The CDR3 sequence is 14 residues long. Germline V gene sequence: CDR1 SGDLS, CDR2 YYNGEE. Trimming took 6 bases from V and 4 from J, leaving 16 bases between them. The CDR3 DNA follows: TGTGCCAGCAACAAACAGGGTCAGGGCACTGAAGCTTTCTTT. Translation gives CASNKQGQGTEAFF.

The chain uses TRBV27 and TRBJ2-1; no clear D gene. The V gene's germline CDR1 is MNHEY and CDR2 SMNVEV (reference sequence). The CDR3 loop spans 11 amino acids. Trimming took off 6 bases at V and 11 bases at J, with 11 bases between the two ends. Here the CDR3 DNA reads TGTGCCAGCAGCGCAGAAGGAAAGCAGTTCTTC. Encoded protein: CASSAEGKQFF.

As for this clone: One base away lies a much larger clone, so this may be a sequencing read error. The same CDR3 can be traced to other DNA sequences in this sample. V is TRBV9 and J is TRBJ1-1; D is undetermined. The germline V gene has CDR1 SGDLS and CDR2 YYNGEE. The CDR3 is 14 residues long. V lost 0 bases and J lost 4, with 10 bases in between. CDR3 nucleotides: TGTGCCAGCAGCGTAGCCGGCGGAAGCACTGAAGCTTTCTTT. This sequence encodes CASSVAGGSTEAFF.

The chain carries TRBV14 and TRBJ1-3; D is possibly TRBD1 (6 bases). Trimming cost V 4 bases and J 5 bases, with 18 bases left between them. Germline-derived CDR1 and CDR2 are SGHDN and FVKESK. This CDR3 is built from 16 residues. CDR3 protein: CASSPITQGHRNTIYF. The CDR3 DNA reads as TGTGCCAGCAGCCCGATCACACAGGGTCATAGAAACACCATATATTTT.

The V and J genes are TRBV9 and TRBJ2-1; 12 bases fit TRBD2. This CDR3 has 16 amino acids. CDR1 SGDLS and CDR2 YYNGEE come from the germline V gene. With 4 bases clipped from V and 2 bases from J, the junction kept 4 bases outside the gene matches. The CDR3 bases are TGTGCCAGCAGCCCACGGACTAGCGGGACCTACAATGAGCAGTTCTTC. This translates into CASSPRTSGTYNEQFF.

The V gene is TRBV2, the J gene TRBJ2-2; D is uncertain. V dropped 7 bases and J dropped 3 bases, with 9 bases sitting between them. The CDR3 consists of 13 residues. Per germline, CDR1 SNHLY and CDR2 FYNNEI. Written as DNA, the CDR3 is TGTGCCAGCATTGGGGTAGACACCGGGGAGCTGTTTTTT. It codes for CASIGVDTGELFF. The variable domain in full, with the rest retrieved from reference TRBV2 and TRBJ2-2, is EPEVTQTPSHQVTQMGQEVILRCVPISNHLYFYWYRQILGQKVEFLVSFYNNEISEKSEIFDDQFSVERPDGSNFTLKIRSTKLEDSAMYFCASIGVDTGELFFGEGSRLTVL.

The chain has TRBV5-6 and TRBJ1-2; 7 nucleotides match TRBD1. The J segment lost 2 bases and the V segment lost 2 bases, leaving 9 bases of the junction unmatched. The CDR3 is made up of 16 amino acids. Germline CDR1 SGHDT, CDR2 YYEEEE. The chain's CDR3 is CASSLPRTGGNYGYTF. The CDR3 nucleotides are TGTGCCAGCAGCTTACCTAGGACAGGAGGGAACTATGGCTACACCTTC.

V gene TRBV28 combines with J gene TRBJ2-3; 13 bases match TRBD2. The CDR3 is made up of 17 amino acids. Germline V gene data show CDR1 as MDHEN and CDR2 as SYDVKM. Unmatched junction bases numbered 11, after V lost 6 bases and J lost 5 bases. CDR3 loop: CASSLLTSGRGGDTQYF. Written as DNA, the CDR3 is TGTGCCAGCAGCCTACTAACTAGCGGGAGGGGTGGAGATACGCAGTATTTT.

The V and J genes are TRBV6-5 and TRBJ2-7, with 10 bases lining up with TRBD2. V shed 5 bases, J shed 4 bases, and the junction held 5 bases outside the gene matches. The CDR3 runs to 14 residues. Germline-derived CDR1 and CDR2 are MNHEY and SVGAGI. CDR3 protein: CASSAIAGGYEQYF. The CDR3 bases are TGTGCCAGCAGTGCTATAGCGGGAGGATACGAGCAGTACTTC.

The chain is built from TRBV19 and TRBJ1-1; 7 bases align to TRBD1. Germline assignment: CDR1 LNHDA and CDR2 SQIVND (reference sequence). Germline trimming cut 4 bases from V and 3 bases from J; bases unmatched to any gene: 8. This CDR3 spans 15 amino acids. Here the CDR3 DNA reads TGTGCCAGTAGTAGTGGGAGGGGACAGTACACTGAAGCTTTCTTT. Translating gives CASSSGRGQYTEAFF.

V usage is TRBV25-1 and J usage is TRBJ2-2; 9 bases fit TRBD1. V shed 6 bases, J shed 3 bases, and the junction held 11 bases outside the gene matches. CDR1 is MGHDK, CDR2 SYGVNS, per germline. CDR3 length: 17 amino acids. CDR3 DNA: TGTGCCAGCAGCCACCTCGGGGACAGGGAGGACACCGGGGAGCTGTTTTTT. Translated: CASSHLGDREDTGELFF.

This clone was counted many times. V gene TRBV5-1 combines with J gene TRBJ1-1; tentatively, D is TRBD1 (6 bases). V lost 0 bases, J lost 7 bases, and 16 bases lay in between. This CDR3 contains 15 residues. Looked up from germline, CDR1 is SGHRS and CDR2 is YFSETQ. CDR3 sequence reads: CASSLVTGLDREAFF. The CDR3, as DNA: TGCGCCAGCAGCTTGGTAACAGGGTTGGACCGTGAAGCTTTCTTT.

The gene calls are TRBV6-5 and TRBJ2-7, with TRBD2 identical over 8 bases. Trimming removed 6 bases from V and 4 bases from J; junction bases left unmatched: 2. This CDR3 has 12 amino acids. The germline CDR1 and CDR2 sequences are MNHEY and SVGAGI. CDR3 sequence reads: CASRIAGYEQYF. CDR3 in DNA: TGTGCCAGCAGAATAGCGGGGTACGAGCAGTACTTC.

This clone was recorded once. V usage is TRBV11-2 and J usage is TRBJ2-5, with 7 positions matching TRBD2. The DNA end favors TRBJ2-7, so the J call may be wrong. The germline CDR1 and CDR2 sequences are SGHAT and FQNNGV. The CDR3 is made up of 16 amino acids. The CDR3 loop reads CASSLLAGVGVGEQYF. CDR3 coding DNA: TGTGCCAGCAGCTTACTTGCGGGAGTAGGGGTGGGCGAGCAGTACTTC.

This clone appeared a single time. The rearrangement joins TRBV4-1 to TRBJ1-1; D not certain. CDR1 is MGHRA, CDR2 YSYEKL, per germline. This CDR3 is built from 14 residues. V lost 0 bases and J lost 4, with 9 bases in between. CDR3 in amino acids: CASSQEVDGTEAFF. For the CDR3, the DNA is TGCGCCAGCAGCCAAGAGGTTGATGGCACTGAAGCTTTCTTT.

The chain combines TRBV6-6 with TRBJ2-7; no clear D gene. The germline V gene encodes CDR1 MNHNY and CDR2 SVGAGI (reference sequence). The CDR3 sequence is 13 residues long. Trimming cost V 0 bases and J 0 bases, with 3 bases left between them. DNA for the CDR3: TGTGCCAGCAGTTACTCGTCCTCCTACGAGCAGTACTTC. Its protein product is CASSYSSSYEQYF.

This clone appeared many times. Other nucleotide sequences in the sample specify the same CDR3. The V and J genes are TRBV7-9 and TRBJ2-1; TRBD2 matches at 7 bases. Germline assignment: CDR1 SEHNR and CDR2 FQNEAQ (reference sequence). The trim removed 5 bases at V and 0 bases at J, leaving 7 bases unmatched. This CDR3 contains 16 residues. The CDR3 spells CASSPRGGSSYNEQFF. In nucleotides, the CDR3 is TGTGCCAGCAGCCCCCGGGGCGGGAGCTCCTACAATGAGCAGTTCTTC. The whole variable domain, filled in from reference TRBV7-9 and TRBJ2-1, reads DTGVSQNPRHKITKRGQNVTFRCDPISEHNRLYWYRQTLGQGPEFLTYFQNEAQLEKSRLLSDRFSAERPKGSFSTLEIQRTEQGDSAMYLCASSPRGGSSYNEQFFGPGTRLTVL.

The chain is built from TRBV2 and TRBJ1-5, with 8 positions matching TRBD1. The CDR3 is 15 amino acids. Germline V gene data show CDR1 as SNHLY and CDR2 as FYNNEI. V trimming: 7 bases; J trimming: 5 bases; junction bases outside the gene matches: 10. Here the CDR3 DNA reads TGTGCCAGCACCCCTCGGACAGGGCGAGATCAGCCCCAGCATTTT. This codes for CASTPRTGRDQPQHF.

The genes are TRBV2 and TRBJ2-1; 10 nucleotides match TRBD2. CDR1 is SNHLY, CDR2 FYNNEI, per germline. The V segment lost 3 bases and the J segment 4 bases; nucleotides outside the gene matches: 15. The CDR3 is 19 residues long. In DNA, the CDR3 is TGTGCCAGCAGTGATCTGACTAGCGGGCGAGGGGGACTATACAATGAGCAGTTCTTC. Protein sequence: CASSDLTSGRGGLYNEQFF.

The chain is built from TRBV25-1 and TRBJ2-5; 7 nucleotides match TRBD1. The J segment lost 4 bases and the V segment lost 5 bases, leaving 4 bases of the junction unmatched. The germline CDR1 and CDR2 sequences are MGHDK and SYGVNS. The CDR3 has 13 residues. CDR3: CASSTGVRETQYF. CDR3 DNA: TGTGCCAGCAGTACAGGGGTAAGAGAGACCCAGTACTTC.

The chain is built from TRBV5-8 and TRBJ2-3; a weak D match, TRBD1 (7 bases). Germline V gives CDR1 SGHTS, CDR2 YDEGEE. V was cut by 2 bases and J by 0 bases, with 16 bases left in between. The CDR3 extends over 17 amino acids. CDR3 in DNA: TGTGCCAGCAGCTTAGAATGGGCAGGGGGGAGCACAGATACGCAGTATTTT. This gives the protein CASSLEWAGGSTDTQYF.

This chain joins TRBV6-6 and TRBJ2-2, with D tentatively TRBD1 (6 bases). The germline V gene has CDR1 MNHNY and CDR2 SVGAGI (reference sequence). Trimming left V 4 bases short and J 5 bases short, with 14 bases between. This CDR3 comprises 15 residues. CDR3 region: CASSFNRVVTGELFF. CDR3 bases: TGTGCCAGCAGTTTTAACAGGGTCGTAACCGGGGAGCTGTTTTTT.

This sequence joins TRBV12-2 and TRBJ2-1; the table's D call, TRBD1, was not checked against the DNA. TRBV12-2 is a recognized pseudogene. The CDR3 is made up of 12 amino acids. The CDR3: CASRLDTPQEFF. DNA for the CDR3: TGTGCAAGTCGCCTAGACACGCCACAGGAGTTCTTC.

V usage is TRBV4-1 and J usage is TRBJ1-3; D call uncertain. The germline CDR1 and CDR2 sequences are MGHRA and YSYEKL. The CDR3 is made up of 16 amino acids. The V end was cut by 0 bases, the J end by 6 bases, with 15 bases between. The CDR3 protein is CASSQESRRRANTIYF. The CDR3 coding sequence is TGCGCCAGCAGCCAAGAGAGTCGGAGGAGAGCAAACACCATATATTTT.